This TCR beta chain appears in the sequencing data of a study of response to subunit inactivated influenza vaccine (dated by TCRdb to the late 2010s). About the study as a whole: To follow how T cells responded to a trivalent subunit inactivated influenza vaccine, the researchers relied on deep quantitative profiling of the T cell receptor repertoire.

CDR1 and CDR2 (SNHLY, FYNNEI) derive from the germline V gene. The CDR3 runs 16 amino acids, cysteine and phenylalanine included. Here the CDR3 DNA is all that survives: 48 bases in frame from base 1. V is trimmed back by 6 bases and J by 2 bases, and the junction contains 8 bases that no gene match accounts for. Broader findings and caveats from the paper: The authors suggested that each seasonal influenza vaccination may recruit only a limited number of new T cells.

Library preparation was by RT-PCR. TCRdb names Illumina HiSeq 2500 as the instrument used. TCRdb reworked the public reads: Q25 trimming with fastp, MiXCR clone assembly, productive beta chains retained. Every CDR3 protein is listed once, alongside the most common genes and DNA of its rows. The sample contains about 650,000 distinct CDR3 sequences, approximately 15% of them found a single time. The ten largest clones represent 7.6% of the sample. Concerning this clonotype: No antigen is known for it. No per-base quality is available; no much larger clone lies one base away.

The specimen was PBMCs from blood, collected less than 15 days before vaccination. The receptor was isolated from a man over 45 who received an inactivated influenza vaccine. Donor details come from another sample of the same person, matched by shared clones. The V and J segments used are TRBV2 and TRBJ2-2, with 8 bases aligning to TRBD2. The nucleotide sequence is TGTGCCAGCAGATTTTACGGGGGGGATAACACCGGGGAGCTGTTTTTT. This yields the protein CASRFYGGDNTGELFF.